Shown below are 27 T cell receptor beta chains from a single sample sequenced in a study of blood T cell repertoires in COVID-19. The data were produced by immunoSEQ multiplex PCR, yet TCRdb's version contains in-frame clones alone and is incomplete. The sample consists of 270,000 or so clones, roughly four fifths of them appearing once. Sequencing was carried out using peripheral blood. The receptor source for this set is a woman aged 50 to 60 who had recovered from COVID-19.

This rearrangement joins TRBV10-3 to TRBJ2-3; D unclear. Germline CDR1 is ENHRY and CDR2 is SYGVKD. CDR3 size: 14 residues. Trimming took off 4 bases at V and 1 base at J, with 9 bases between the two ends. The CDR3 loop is CAISVSPGTDTQYF. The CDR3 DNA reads TGTGCCATCAGTGTGAGCCCTGGCACAGATACGCAGTATTTT.

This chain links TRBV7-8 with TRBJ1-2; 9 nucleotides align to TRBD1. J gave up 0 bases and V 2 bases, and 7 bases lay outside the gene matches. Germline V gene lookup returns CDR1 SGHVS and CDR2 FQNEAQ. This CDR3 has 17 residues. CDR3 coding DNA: TGTGCCAGCAGCTTAAGGGTCGGACAGGGGTCTAACTATGGCTACACCTTC. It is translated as CASSLRVGQGSNYGYTF.

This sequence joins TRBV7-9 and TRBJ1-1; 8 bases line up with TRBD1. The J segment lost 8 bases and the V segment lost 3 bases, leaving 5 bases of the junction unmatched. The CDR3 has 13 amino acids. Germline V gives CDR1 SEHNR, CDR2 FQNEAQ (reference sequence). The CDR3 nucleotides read TGTGCCAGCAGCTTGGACAGGGTGTCGGAAGCTTTCTTT. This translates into CASSLDRVSEAFF.

This CDR3 reads CASSPQPLGWGRQPQHF. In DNA, the CDR3 is TGCGCCAGCAGCCCACAGCCTCTCGGGTGGGGGCGGCAGCCCCAGCATTTT. This sequence joins TRBV4-1 and TRBJ1-5; weak D call: TRBD1 (6 bases). The germline V gene has CDR1 MGHRA and CDR2 YSYEKL. The V gene lost 4 bases and the J gene lost 7 bases, with 23 bases spanning the gap. CDR3 length: 17 residues.

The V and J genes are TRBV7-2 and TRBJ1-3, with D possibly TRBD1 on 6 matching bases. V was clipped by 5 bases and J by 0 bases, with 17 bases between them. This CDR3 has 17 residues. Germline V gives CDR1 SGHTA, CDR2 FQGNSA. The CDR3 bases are TGTGCCAGCAGCCCGGCGAGGGGGGGCCTCTCTGGAAACACCATATATTTT. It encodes CASSPARGGLSGNTIYF.

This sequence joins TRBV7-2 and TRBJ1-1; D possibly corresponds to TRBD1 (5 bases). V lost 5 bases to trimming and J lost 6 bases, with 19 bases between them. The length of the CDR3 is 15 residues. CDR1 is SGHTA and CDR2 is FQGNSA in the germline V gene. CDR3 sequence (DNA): TGTGCCAGCAGCGCCCGCTGGGGGGGGATCGCTGAAGCTTTCTTT. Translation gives CASSARWGGIAEAFF.

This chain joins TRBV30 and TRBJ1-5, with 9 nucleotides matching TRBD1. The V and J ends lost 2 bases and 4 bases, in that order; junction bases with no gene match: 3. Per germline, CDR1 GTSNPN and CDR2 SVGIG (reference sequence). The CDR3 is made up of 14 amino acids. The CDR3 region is CAWSPGQGNQPQHF. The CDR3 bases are TGTGCCTGGAGTCCGGGACAGGGAAATCAGCCCCAGCATTTT.

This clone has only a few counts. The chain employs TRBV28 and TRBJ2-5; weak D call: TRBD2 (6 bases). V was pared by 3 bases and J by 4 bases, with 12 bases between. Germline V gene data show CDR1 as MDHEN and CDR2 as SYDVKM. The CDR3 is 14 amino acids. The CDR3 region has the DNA TGTGCCAGCAGTTTGGGGGGACGGGTAGAGACCCAGTACTTC. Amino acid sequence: CASSLGGRVETQYF.

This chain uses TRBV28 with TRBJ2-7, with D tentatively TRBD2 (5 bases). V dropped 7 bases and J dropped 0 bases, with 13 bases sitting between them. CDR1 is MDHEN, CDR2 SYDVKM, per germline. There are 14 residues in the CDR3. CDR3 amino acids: CASIVGLVSYEQYF. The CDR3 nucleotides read TGTGCCAGCATTGTCGGACTGGTCTCCTACGAGCAGTACTTC.

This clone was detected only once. The CDR3 loop is CASSLSERDGQYF. CDR3 in DNA: TGTGCCAGCAGCCTAAGCGAGCGAGATGGGCAGTACTTC. This chain joins TRBV5-4 and TRBJ2-7; no firm D call. CDR1 SGHNT and CDR2 YYREEE come from the germline V gene (reference sequence). CDR3 length equals 13 residues. Trimming pared 4 bases from V and 9 bases from J, leaving 17 bases between.

For the CDR3, the DNA is TGTGCCAGCAGCCCCCCACGGTCCTACGAGCAGTACTTC. Translated: CASSPPRSYEQYF. The rearrangement links TRBV5-6 to TRBJ2-7; no firm D call. Germline V gives CDR1 SGHDT, CDR2 YYEEEE. V lost 4 bases and J 1 base, leaving 9 bases between the germline ends. The CDR3 extends over 13 amino acids.

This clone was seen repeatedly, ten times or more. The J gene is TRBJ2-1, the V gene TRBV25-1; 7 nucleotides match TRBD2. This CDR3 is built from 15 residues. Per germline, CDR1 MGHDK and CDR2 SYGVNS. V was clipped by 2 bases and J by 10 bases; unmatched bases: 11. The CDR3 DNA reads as TGTGCCAGCAGTGAAGCGGGGGTTCCCCTGGTGGAGCAGTTCTTC. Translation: CASSEAGVPLVEQFF.

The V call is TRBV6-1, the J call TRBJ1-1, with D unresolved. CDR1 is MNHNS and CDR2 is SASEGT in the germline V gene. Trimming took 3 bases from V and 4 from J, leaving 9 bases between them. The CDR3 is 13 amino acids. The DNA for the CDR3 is TGTGCCAGCAGTGAGTGGGGAGGCACTGAAGCTTTCTTT. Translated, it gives CASSEWGGTEAFF.

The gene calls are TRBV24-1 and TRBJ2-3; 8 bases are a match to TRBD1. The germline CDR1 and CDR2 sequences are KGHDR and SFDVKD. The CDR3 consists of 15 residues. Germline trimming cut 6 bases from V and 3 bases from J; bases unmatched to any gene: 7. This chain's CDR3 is CATSNQGASTDTQYF. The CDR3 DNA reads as TGTGCCACCAGTAATCAGGGGGCTTCGACAGATACGCAGTATTTT.

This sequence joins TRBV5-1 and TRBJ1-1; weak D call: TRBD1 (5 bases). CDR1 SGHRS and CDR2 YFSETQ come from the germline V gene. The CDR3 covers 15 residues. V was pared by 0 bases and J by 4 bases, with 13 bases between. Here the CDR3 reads CASSLDPGRGTEAFF. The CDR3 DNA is TGCGCCAGCAGCTTGGATCCAGGGCGAGGCACTGAAGCTTTCTTT.

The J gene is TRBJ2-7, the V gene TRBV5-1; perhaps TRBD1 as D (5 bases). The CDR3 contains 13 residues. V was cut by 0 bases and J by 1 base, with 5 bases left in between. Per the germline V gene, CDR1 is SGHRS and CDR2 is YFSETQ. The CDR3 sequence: CASSLDRSYEQYF. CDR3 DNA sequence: TGCGCCAGCAGCTTGGACAGGTCCTACGAGCAGTACTTC. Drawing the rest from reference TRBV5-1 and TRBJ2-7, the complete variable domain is KAGVTQTPRYLIKTRGQQVTLSCSPISGHRSVSWYQQTPGQGLQFLFEYFSETQRNKGNFPGRFSGRQFSNSRSEMNVSTLELGDSALYLCASSLDRSYEQYFGPGTRLTVT.

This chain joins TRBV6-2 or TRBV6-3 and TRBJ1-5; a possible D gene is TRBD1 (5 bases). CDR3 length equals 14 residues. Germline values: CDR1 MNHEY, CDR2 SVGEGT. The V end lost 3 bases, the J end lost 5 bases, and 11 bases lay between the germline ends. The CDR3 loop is CASSYLQGDQPQHF. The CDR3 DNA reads TGTGCCAGCAGTTATCTGCAGGGTGATCAGCCCCAGCATTTT.

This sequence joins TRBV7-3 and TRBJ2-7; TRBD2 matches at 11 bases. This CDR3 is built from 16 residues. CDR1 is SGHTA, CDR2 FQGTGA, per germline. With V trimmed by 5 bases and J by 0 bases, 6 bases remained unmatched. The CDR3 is CASSLETSGSSYEQYF. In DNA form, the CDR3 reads TGTGCCAGCAGCCTCGAAACTAGCGGGAGCTCCTACGAGCAGTACTTC.

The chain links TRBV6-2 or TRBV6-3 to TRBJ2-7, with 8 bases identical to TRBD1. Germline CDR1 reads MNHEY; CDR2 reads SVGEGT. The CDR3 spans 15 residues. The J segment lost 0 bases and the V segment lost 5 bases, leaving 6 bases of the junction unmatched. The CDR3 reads CASSPRRGLSYEQYF. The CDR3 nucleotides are TGTGCCAGCAGTCCCCGCAGGGGGCTCTCCTACGAGCAGTACTTC.

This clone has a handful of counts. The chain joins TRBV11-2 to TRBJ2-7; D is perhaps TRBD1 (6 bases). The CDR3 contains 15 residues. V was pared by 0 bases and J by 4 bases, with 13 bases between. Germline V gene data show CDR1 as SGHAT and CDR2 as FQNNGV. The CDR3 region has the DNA TGTGCCAGCAGCTTAGATGTGGGCAGGGGTTACGAGCAGTACTTC. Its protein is CASSLDVGRGYEQYF. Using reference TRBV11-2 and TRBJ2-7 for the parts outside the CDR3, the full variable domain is EAGVAQSPRYKIIEKRQSVAFWCNPISGHATLYWYQQILGQGPKLLIQFQNNGVVDDSQLPKDRFSAERLKGVDSTLKIQPAKLEDSAVYLCASSLDVGRGYEQYFGPGTRLTVT.

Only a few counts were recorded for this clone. The CDR3 nucleotides read TGCGCCAGCAGTCACTCCCCGGGGAACAAGACCCAGTACTTC. Translating gives CASSHSPGNKTQYF. The chain is built from TRBV23-1 and TRBJ2-5; perhaps TRBD2 as D (5 bases). TRBV23-1 falls under the ORF class, with uncertain function. Trimming removed 3 bases from V and 6 bases from J, with 14 bases in between. CDR3 size: 14 residues.

The CDR3 sequence is CASSTTSGGTYEQYF. DNA for the CDR3: TGTGCCAGCAGCACGACTAGCGGGGGGACCTACGAGCAGTACTTC. The rearrangement uses TRBV7-2 and TRBJ2-7; TRBD2 matches at 13 bases. The J segment lost 2 bases and the V segment lost 5 bases, leaving 3 bases of the junction unmatched. This CDR3 has 15 amino acids. The germline CDR1 and CDR2 sequences are SGHTA and FQGNSA.

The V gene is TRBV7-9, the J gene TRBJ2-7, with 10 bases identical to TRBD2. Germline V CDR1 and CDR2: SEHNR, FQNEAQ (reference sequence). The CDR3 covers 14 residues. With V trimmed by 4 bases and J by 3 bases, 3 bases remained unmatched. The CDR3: CASSSGLALYEQYF. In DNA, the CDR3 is TGTGCCAGCAGCTCGGGACTAGCGCTCTACGAGCAGTACTTC.

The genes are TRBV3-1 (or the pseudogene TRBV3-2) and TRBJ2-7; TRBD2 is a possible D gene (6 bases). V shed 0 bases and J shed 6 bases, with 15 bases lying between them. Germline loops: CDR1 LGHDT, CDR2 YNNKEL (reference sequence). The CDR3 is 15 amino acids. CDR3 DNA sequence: TGTGCCAGCAGCCAAGAAGGAGCCCGCGGGGCCGAGCAGTACTTC. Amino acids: CASSQEGARGAEQYF.

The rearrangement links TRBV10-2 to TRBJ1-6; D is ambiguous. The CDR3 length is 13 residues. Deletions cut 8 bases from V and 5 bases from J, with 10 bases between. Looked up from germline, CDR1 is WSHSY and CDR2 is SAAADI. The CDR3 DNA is TGCGCCAGCGGTATACAGAATAATTCACCCCTCCACTTT. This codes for CASGIQNNSPLHF.

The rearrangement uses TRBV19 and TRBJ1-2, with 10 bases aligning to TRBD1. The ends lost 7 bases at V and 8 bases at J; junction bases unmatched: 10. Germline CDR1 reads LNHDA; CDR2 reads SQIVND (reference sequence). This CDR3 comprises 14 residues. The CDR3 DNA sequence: TGTGCCAGTAAAATCGGGACAGGGGTACGGGGCTACACCTTC. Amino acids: CASKIGTGVRGYTF.

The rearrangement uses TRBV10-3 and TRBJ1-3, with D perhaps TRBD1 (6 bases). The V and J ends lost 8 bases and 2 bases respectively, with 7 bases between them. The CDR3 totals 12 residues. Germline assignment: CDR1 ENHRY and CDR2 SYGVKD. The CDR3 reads CAIGQTGNTIYF. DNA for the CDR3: TGTGCCATCGGACAGACTGGAAACACCATATATTTT.